The 23 T cell receptor beta chains presented below share a single source sample, sequenced in a study of T-cell reconstitution after alpha-beta-depleted transplantation in children. Library preparation (for TCRbeta) was performed with unique molecular identifiers. Each CDR3 protein gets one entry after TCRdb re-called the PCR reads with MiXCR. The table lists fewer than 120,000 distinct CDR3 sequences, about a tenth of them singletons. Sequencing used PBMCs from the stem cell graft donor, obtained from the stem cell graft. Every receptor here comes from a human donor who donated a stem cell graft to a child with acute lymphoblastic leukemia.

This clonotype was counted ten times or more. V usage is TRBV15 and J usage is TRBJ1-1; D not certain. The length of the CDR3 is 14 residues. Germline CDR1 LNHNV, CDR2 YYDKDF (reference sequence). Trimming stripped 5 bases from V and 5 bases from J, with 15 bases between. DNA for the CDR3: TGTGCCACCAGCGGCGGGGAAGTTGGGACTGAAGCTTTCTTT. Translated, it gives CATSGGEVGTEAFF.

This clonotype was detected ten times or more. The chain couples TRBV29-1 to TRBJ2-7, with D possibly matching TRBD2 (5 bases). V lost 3 bases and J 5 bases, leaving 11 bases between the germline ends. The germline CDR1 and CDR2 sequences are SQVTM and ANQGSEA. The CDR3 covers 12 residues. CDR3 bases: TGCAGCGTTGAGCAGATTAGCGACGAGCAGTACTTC. This encodes CSVEQISDEQYF.

This clonotype came up many times. This chain uses TRBV29-1 with TRBJ1-1; weak D call: TRBD1 (5 bases). There are 15 residues in the CDR3. The germline V gene encodes CDR1 SQVTM and CDR2 ANQGSEA. Trimming cost V 4 bases and J 10 bases, with 25 bases left between them. Written as DNA, the CDR3 is TGCAGCGTTGTTGGGGCCACTGACTACCCCGGCGGAGCTTTCTTT. It yields the protein CSVVGATDYPGGAFF.

This clonotype was seen repeatedly, ten times or more. The V call is TRBV5-1, the J call TRBJ2-3; D may be TRBD2 (5 bases). Trimming took 3 bases from V and 2 from J, leaving 7 bases between them. The CDR3 has 13 amino acids. Germline-derived CDR1 and CDR2 are SGHRS and YFSETQ. CDR3 coding DNA: TGCGCCAGCAGCTACGGGGTCACAGATACGCAGTATTTT. Translated, it gives CASSYGVTDTQYF.

The sample holds many counts of this clonotype. V gene TRBV10-2 combines with J gene TRBJ2-7, with no clear D. This CDR3 spans 14 amino acids. The V gene's germline CDR1 is WSHSY and CDR2 SAAADI. Between the trimmed V and J ends, which lost 3 bases and 4 bases, there was a span of 13 bases. In DNA, the CDR3 is TGCGCCAGCAGTGATTTGAAGGGATCGTACGAGCAGTACTTC. Translating gives CASSDLKGSYEQYF.

This clonotype was picked up many times. The chain carries TRBV10-3 and TRBJ2-3; 7 positions agree with TRBD2. CDR1 and CDR2 (germline): ENHRY, SYGVKD. The CDR3 sequence is 15 residues long. The trim removed 2 bases at V and 7 bases at J, leaving 9 bases unmatched. Here the CDR3 reads CAISEGRGVWHTQYF. CDR3 DNA sequence: TGTGCCATCAGTGAGGGGAGGGGTGTTTGGCATACGCAGTATTTT.

Many counts were recorded for this clonotype. The rearrangement links TRBV6-5 to TRBJ2-5; no reliable D call. Germline V gene sequence: CDR1 MNHEY, CDR2 SVGAGI. V lost 0 bases to trimming and J lost 4 bases, with 9 bases between them. The CDR3 covers 14 residues. DNA for the CDR3: TGTGCCAGCAGTTACTCGCGCACGGGAGAGACCCAGTACTTC. Its protein product is CASSYSRTGETQYF.

The table lists this clonotype with many counts. The V call is TRBV12-3 or TRBV12-4, the J call TRBJ1-5; 7 bases align to TRBD1. There are 16 residues in the CDR3. V was clipped by 5 bases and J by 4 bases; unmatched bases: 11. The CDR3 nucleotides read TGTGCCAGCAGTCCGCGTAAGACAGGGAAAAATCAGCCCCAGCATTTT. Its protein product is CASSPRKTGKNQPQHF.

Comment on this clonotype: One base away lies a much larger clone, so this may be a sequencing read error. The chain's CDR3 is CASSFGHRHGYTF. The DNA for the CDR3 is TGTGCCAGCAGCTTCGGACACCGGCATGGCTACACCTTC. This sequence joins TRBV7-3 and TRBJ1-2, with D maybe TRBD1 (5 bases). Trimming removed 3 bases from V and 6 bases from J, with 11 bases in between. This CDR3 contains 13 residues. Germline V gene sequence: CDR1 SGHTA, CDR2 FQGTGA.

This clonotype was recorded at least ten times. The rearrangement uses TRBV9 and TRBJ2-7; 7 positions match TRBD1. J was trimmed by 5 bases and V by 4 bases; bases with no gene match: 6. The CDR3 extends over 13 amino acids. CDR1 SGDLS and CDR2 YYNGEE come from the germline V gene. CDR3 coding DNA: TGTGCCAGCAGCATCGGACAGGAAGACGAGCAGTACTTC. Translating it yields CASSIGQEDEQYF.

For this clonotype: Germline and junction disagree at one end, which may indicate a read error. J is TRBJ2-5 and V is TRBV7-7; 8 positions agree with TRBD2. CDR1 is SSHAT, CDR2 FNYEAQ, per germline (reference sequence). The CDR3 is 15 residues long. The CDR3 DNA sequence: TGTGCTAGCAGCTCGGCGGGACTAGAGGGGGAGACCCAGTACTTC. It encodes CASSSAGLEGETQYF. Using reference TRBV7-7 and TRBJ2-5 for the parts outside the CDR3, the full variable domain is GAGVSQSPRYKVTKRGQDVTLRCDPISSHATLYWYQQALGQGPEFLTYFNYEAQPDKSGLPSDRFSAERPEGSISTLTIQRTEQRDSAMYRCASSSAGLEGETQYFGPGTRLLVL.

This clonotype has a count of ten or more. The chain recombines TRBV20-1 with TRBJ1-3, with unresolved D. This CDR3 has 14 residues. The V gene's germline CDR1 is DFQATT and CDR2 SNEGSKA (reference sequence). V was trimmed by 3 bases and J by 2 bases, leaving 11 bases between them. For the CDR3, the DNA is TGCAGTGCTAGTAAACGGGCAGCTGGAAACACCATATATTTT. This gives the protein CSASKRAAGNTIYF.

This clonotype occurred once. Given a much more abundant clone one base away, this may be a read error. The chain is built from TRBV3-1 and TRBJ1-2; D gene uncertain. The CDR3 totals 14 residues. The V end lost 2 bases, the J end lost 6 bases, and 13 bases lay between the germline ends. Per germline, CDR1 LGHDT and CDR2 YNNKEL (reference sequence). The CDR3 region has the DNA TGTGCCAGCAGCCAATTCCACCGTGAAGATGGCTACACCTTC. Its translation is CASSQFHREDGYTF.

This clonotype was detected many times. J is TRBJ2-2 and V is TRBV5-1; 10 nucleotides agree with TRBD1. Germline CDR1 SGHRS, CDR2 YFSETQ. CDR3 length: 17 residues. With 0 bases clipped from V and 6 bases from J, the junction kept 8 bases outside the gene matches. The CDR3 bases are TGCGCCAGCAGCTTGGGGCACCGGGACAGGGGAGCCGGGGAGCTGTTTTTT. Translation gives CASSLGHRDRGAGELFF.

This clonotype was detected many times. The CDR3 region is CASSFGRTGNNEQFF. The CDR3 DNA sequence: TGCGCCAGCAGCTTCGGCCGGACAGGGAACAATGAGCAGTTCTTC. The V gene is TRBV5-1, the J gene TRBJ2-1; TRBD1 aligns across 8 bases. The V gene's germline CDR1 is SGHRS and CDR2 YFSETQ. J gave up 5 bases and V 2 bases, and 6 bases lay outside the gene matches. CDR3 length: 15 amino acids.

This clonotype has ten or more counts. V is TRBV2 and J is TRBJ1-5, with D possibly TRBD1 on 5 matching bases. V was shortened by 9 bases and J by 6 bases, with 18 bases between the two germline ends. The length of the CDR3 is 14 residues. CDR1 SNHLY and CDR2 FYNNEI come from the germline V gene. CDR3 sequence reads: CASTSTQGSQPQHF. The CDR3 nucleotides are TGTGCCAGTACGAGCACGCAGGGTAGTCAGCCCCAGCATTTT. Full variable domain (outside the CDR3, taken from reference TRBV2 and TRBJ1-5): EPEVTQTPSHQVTQMGQEVILRCVPISNHLYFYWYRQILGQKVEFLVSFYNNEISEKSEIFDDQFSVERPDGSNFTLKIRSTKLEDSAMYFCASTSTQGSQPQHFGDGTRLSIL.

This clonotype occurred many times. The genes are TRBV20-1 and TRBJ1-3; 7 bases map to TRBD1. Germline values: CDR1 DFQATT, CDR2 SNEGSKA (reference sequence). V lost 0 bases and J lost 2; bases outside the gene matches: 7. The CDR3 sequence is 16 residues long. The CDR3 nucleotides are TGCAGTGCTAGAGACCCAGGGGGTTTAACTGGAAACACCATATATTTT. It translates to CSARDPGGLTGNTIYF.

The chain is built from TRBV6-1 and TRBJ2-4; D may be TRBD1 (5 bases). Germline V gene data show CDR1 as MNHNS and CDR2 as SASEGT. The CDR3 totals 13 residues. V was cut by 8 bases and J by 12 bases, with 20 bases left in between. CDR3 protein: CASRQGRPGSQYF. In DNA form, the CDR3 reads TGTGCCAGCCGGCAGGGTAGGCCCGGCAGTCAGTACTTC.

This clonotype has at least ten counts. V usage is TRBV7-2 and J usage is TRBJ2-3, with D tentatively TRBD1 (5 bases). V was trimmed by 10 bases and J by 4 bases, leaving 9 bases between them. This CDR3 spans 11 amino acids. In germline, CDR1 is SGHTA, CDR2 FQGNSA. This chain's CDR3 is CATSGSDTQYF. The CDR3 DNA reads as TGTGCCACGTCAGGGTCAGATACGCAGTATTTT.

In this sample, this clonotype turned up many times. The chain links TRBV20-1 to TRBJ1-2; D remains unclear. The V end lost 1 base, the J end lost 3 bases, and 6 bases lay between the germline ends. This CDR3 is 12 amino acids long. Germline assignment: CDR1 DFQATT and CDR2 SNEGSKA (reference sequence). The CDR3 region is CSARVDYYGYTF. In DNA form, the CDR3 reads TGCAGTGCTAGAGTAGACTACTATGGCTACACCTTC.

This clonotype has a handful of counts. The genes are TRBV20-1 and TRBJ2-1; 11 bases align to TRBD2. V gave up 3 bases and J gave up 3 bases; unmatched junction bases: 4. CDR3 length equals 15 residues. Per germline, CDR1 DFQATT and CDR2 SNEGSKA (reference sequence). The CDR3 bases are TGCAGTGCTAGTATACTAGCGGGGGACTACAATGAGCAGTTCTTC. Its translation is CSASILAGDYNEQFF.

This clonotype was counted at least ten times. The chain recombines TRBV7-8 with TRBJ2-1, with TRBD2 matching over 7 bases. The germline V gene encodes CDR1 SGHVS and CDR2 FQNEAQ. The CDR3 length is 14 residues. Losses at the gene ends were 5 bases for V and 2 bases for J; bases not matched to a gene: 3. Here the CDR3 reads CASSPGRAYNEQFF. CDR3 DNA: TGTGCCAGCAGCCCGGGGAGGGCCTACAATGAGCAGTTCTTC.

The sample holds many counts of this clonotype. V is TRBV4-3 and J is TRBJ1-6, with D hard to call. V was trimmed by 0 bases and J by 9 bases, leaving 6 bases between them. CDR3 size: 13 residues. The germline CDR1 and CDR2 sequences are LGHNA and YSLEER. DNA of the CDR3: TGCGCCAGCAGCCAAGAGATGGTTTCACCCCTCCACTTT. Its protein product is CASSQEMVSPLHF.